One sample yielded the 3 T cell receptor beta chains listed below, sequenced in a study of cytomegalovirus exposure and HLA in healthy donors (TCRdb year 2017). Library prep was done by the immunoSEQ multiplex PCR assay. TCRdb mirrors the immuneACCESS table, restricted to in-frame sequences. Some clones are absent from its copies; in checked studies, under half trace to an unresolved V gene, and the reason for the others is unknown. The sample yields under 80,000 clones; 89% were counted once. Together, the top ten hold about 1.2% of the sample. Material for sequencing was PBMCs. These receptors all come from a woman in her late teens or twenties in good health and CMV-seronegative.

V and J are TRBV4-2 and TRBJ2-7; 7 bases line up with TRBD1. The V gene's germline CDR1 is LGHNA and CDR2 YNFKEQ. Trimming cost V 1 base and J 7 bases; bases outside gene matches: 7. The CDR3 is 14 amino acids. The CDR3 DNA reads as TGTGCCAGCAGCCAAGGACAGGGCTACGGAGAGCAGTACTTC. As protein: CASSQGQGYGEQYF.

In this sample, this clone turned up once. V is TRBV5-1 and J is TRBJ1-1, with D perhaps matching TRBD1 (5 bases). CDR1 SGHRS and CDR2 YFSETQ come from the germline V gene. The germline V and J ends were trimmed by 3 bases and 4 bases, with 13 bases remaining between them. CDR3 length: 14 residues. CDR3 amino acids: CASSWGEGATEAFF. As DNA, the CDR3 is TGCGCCAGCAGCTGGGGGGAAGGGGCCACTGAAGCTTTCTTT. The full variable domain, completed using reference TRBV5-1 and TRBJ1-1, is KAGVTQTPRYLIKTRGQQVTLSCSPISGHRSVSWYQQTPGQGLQFLFEYFSETQRNKGNFPGRFSGRQFSNSRSEMNVSTLELGDSALYLCASSWGEGATEAFFGQGTRLTVV.

J is TRBJ2-4 and V is TRBV5-6, with D possibly matching TRBD2 (6 bases). V was cut by 6 bases and J by 9 bases, with 19 bases left in between. CDR3 length: 14 amino acids. CDR1 and CDR2 (germline): SGHDT, YYEEEE. The CDR3 sequence: CASMTPNSGGIQYF. The CDR3 nucleotides read TGTGCCAGCATGACCCCCAATTCCGGGGGCATTCAGTACTTC. The full variable domain, with the rest looked up from reference TRBV5-6 and TRBJ2-4, is DAGVTQSPTHLIKTRGQQVTLRCSPKSGHDTVSWYQQALGQGPQFIFQYYEEEERQRGNFPDRFSGHQFPNYSSELNVNALLLGDSALYLCASMTPNSGGIQYFGAGTRLSVL.